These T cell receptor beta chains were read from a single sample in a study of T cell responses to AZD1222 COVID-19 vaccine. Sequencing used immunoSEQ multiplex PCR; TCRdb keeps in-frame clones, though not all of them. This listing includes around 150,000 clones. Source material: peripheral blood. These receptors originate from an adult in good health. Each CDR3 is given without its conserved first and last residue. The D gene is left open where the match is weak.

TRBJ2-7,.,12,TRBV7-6,ASSLVPGSGEQY
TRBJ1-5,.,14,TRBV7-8,ASSPNPRTSNQPQH
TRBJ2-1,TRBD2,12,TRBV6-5,ASSPGTSFDEQF
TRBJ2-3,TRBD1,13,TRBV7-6,ASSQTPGGRDTQY
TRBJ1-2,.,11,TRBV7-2,ASRGGANYGYT
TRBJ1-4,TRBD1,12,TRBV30,AWSVHQDRVKLF
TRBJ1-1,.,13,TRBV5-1,ASSLGGHSGTEAF
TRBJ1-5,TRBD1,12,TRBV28,ASTPRGFEPSQH
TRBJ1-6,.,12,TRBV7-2,ASSLVRANSPLH
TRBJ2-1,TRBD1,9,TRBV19,ASTGGPEQF
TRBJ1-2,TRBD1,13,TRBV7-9,ASSLTVGTVGGYT
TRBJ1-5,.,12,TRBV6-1,ASSDTLALQPQH
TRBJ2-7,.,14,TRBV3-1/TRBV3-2,ASSQMYGGPGYEQY
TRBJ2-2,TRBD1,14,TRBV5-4,ASSSPRGRTTGELF
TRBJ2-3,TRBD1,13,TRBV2,ASSQGQPSTDTQY
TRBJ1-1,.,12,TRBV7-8,ASSARPTPTEAF
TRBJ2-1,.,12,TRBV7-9,ASSLGGSGYEQF
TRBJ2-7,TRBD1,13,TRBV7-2,ASSLTGQETYEQY
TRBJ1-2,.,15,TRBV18,ASSSGPPSGFNYGYT
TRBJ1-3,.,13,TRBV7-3,ASSLGGPSGNTIY
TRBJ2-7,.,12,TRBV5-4,ASSASAGLGEQY
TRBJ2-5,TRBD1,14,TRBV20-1,SASSYNRDSQETQY
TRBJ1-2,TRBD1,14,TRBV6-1,ASSEARATGVYGYT
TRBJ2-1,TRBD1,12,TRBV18,ASSPSSTGDEQF
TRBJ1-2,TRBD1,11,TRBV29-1,SVRTGEIYGYT
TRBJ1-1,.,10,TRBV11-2,ASSLVLGEAF
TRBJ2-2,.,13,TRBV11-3,ASSLGGPNTGELF
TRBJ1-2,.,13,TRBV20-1,SASDPTGAHYGYT
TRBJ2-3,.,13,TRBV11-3,ASSPPGTYTDTQY
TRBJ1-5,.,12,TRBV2,ASTTTRVGEPQH
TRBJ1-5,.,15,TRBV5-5,ASSLYMAGRGNQPQH
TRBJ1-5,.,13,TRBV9,ASSSGAYSNQPQH
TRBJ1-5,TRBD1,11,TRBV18,ASSPGTDQPQH
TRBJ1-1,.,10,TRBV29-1,SVVEGVPEAF
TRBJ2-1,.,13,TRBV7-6,ASSLGGGVGDEQF
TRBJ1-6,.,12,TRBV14,ASSQDWGRVPLH
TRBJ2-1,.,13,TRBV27,ASSLSISSYNEQF
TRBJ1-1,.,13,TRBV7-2,ASSLAGVTYTEAF
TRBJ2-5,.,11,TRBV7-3,ASSSRRGETQY
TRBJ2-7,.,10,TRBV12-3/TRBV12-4,ASSLAPLEQY
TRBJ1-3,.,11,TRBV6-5,ATHPPEGNTIY
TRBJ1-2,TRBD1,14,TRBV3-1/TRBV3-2,ASSQTAGQGRGGYT
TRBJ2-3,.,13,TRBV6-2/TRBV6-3,ASSYKRGHTDTQY